A selection of T cell receptor beta chains follows, all from one sample in a study of cytomegalovirus exposure and HLA in healthy donors. The assay was immunoSEQ multiplex PCR, and TCRdb's table has in-frame clones only and misses some. The table has under 200,000 clones, roughly 65% seen once; the top ten hold 4% to 5.5%. Sequenced: PBMCs. These receptors came from a woman in her late teens or twenties in good health and CMV-seropositive. Each CDR3 is given with its conserved first and last residue. The order of the fields is clone size, D gene, V gene, J gene, CDR3 protein, CDR3 DNA. D genes are given only for firm matches. Where a row states a size, it is once, few, many or the class of an expanded clone; other rows omit it.

NA	NA	TRBV7-7	TRBJ2-2	CASRHTGTGELFF	TGTGCTAGCAGACATACAGGAACCGGGGAGCTGTTTTTT
NA	TRBD2	TRBV5-4	TRBJ2-2	CASSYRTSGPTGELFF	TGTGCCAGCAGCTATAGGACTAGCGGCCCAACCGGGGAGCTGTTTTTT
NA	NA	TRBV14	TRBJ2-2	CASSPPYGDLNTGELFF	TGTGCCAGCAGCCCCCCCTACGGGGACTTGAACACCGGGGAGCTGTTTTTT
NA	TRBD2	TRBV5-8	TRBJ2-2	CASSPPLAGVRITGELFF	TGTGCCAGCAGCCCCCCCCTAGCGGGAGTGAGAATCACCGGGGAGCTGTTTTTT
few	TRBD1	TRBV28	TRBJ1-5	CASSRDRVQPQHF	TGTGCCAGCAGCCGGGACAGGGTGCAGCCCCAGCATTTT
few	NA	TRBV5-1	TRBJ2-1	CASSSLGAAYNEQFF	TGCGCCAGCAGCAGCCTGGGGGCGGCCTACAATGAGCAGTTCTTC
NA	NA	TRBV9	TRBJ1-1	CASSAGDNTEAFF	TGTGCCAGCAGCGCGGGGGACAACACTGAAGCTTTCTTT
few	NA	TRBV19	TRBJ1-2	CASSPQRGNLGGYTF	TGTGCCAGTAGCCCCCAGCGGGGGAATTTAGGAGGCTACACCTTC
NA	NA	TRBV5-4	TRBJ1-2	CASAVGSYGYTF	TGTGCCAGCGCCGTCGGGAGCTATGGCTACACCTTC
NA	TRBD1	TRBV5-1	TRBJ1-5	CASSLTTGGGNQPQHF	TGCGCCAGCAGCTTGACGACAGGGGGAGGAAATCAGCCCCAGCATTTT
few	NA	TRBV7-7	TRBJ2-2	CASSRGNTPNTGELFF	TGTGCTAGCAGCCGCGGGAACACTCCGAACACCGGGGAGCTGTTTTTT
NA	NA	TRBV27	TRBJ1-6	CASSLGVGIYNSPLHF	TGTGCCAGCAGTTTAGGTGTCGGGATCTATAATTCACCCCTCCACTTT
NA	TRBD2	TRBV12-5	TRBJ2-1	CASGLISGRANEQFF	TGTGCTAGTGGTTTGATCAGCGGGAGGGCCAATGAGCAGTTCTTC
NA	NA	TRBV30	TRBJ1-2	CAWTGLYGYTF	TGTGCCTGGACAGGCCTGTATGGCTACACCTTC
NA	TRBD2	TRBV27	TRBJ2-7	CASSRLAGGSYEQYF	TGTGCCAGCAGTAGACTAGCGGGAGGTTCCTACGAGCAGTACTTC
NA	TRBD2	TRBV7-6	TRBJ2-3	CASSLAGGPTDTQYF	TGTGCCAGCAGCTTGGCGGGGGGGCCCACAGATACGCAGTATTTT
NA	NA	TRBV7-8	TRBJ1-5	CASSSRPGSRQPQHF	TGTGCCAGCAGCTCCCGACCGGGATCACGTCAGCCCCAGCATTTT
once	NA	TRBV29-1	TRBJ1-2	CSAQYARANYVYTF	TGCAGCGCTCAGTACGCCCGAGCTAACTATGTCTACACCTTC
NA	TRBD1	TRBV18	TRBJ2-7	CASSPKSGGLRDEQYF	TGTGCCAGCTCACCTAAATCAGGGGGCTTAAGGGACGAGCAGTACTTC
NA	NA	TRBV7-9	TRBJ1-1	CASSLSSYLTANTEAFF	TGTGCCAGCAGCTTAAGTTCCTATTTGACAGCGAACACTGAAGCTTTCTTT
NA	NA	TRBV7-2	TRBJ2-7	CASSLDAPSVYEQYF	TGTGCCAGCAGCTTGGATGCCCCTAGCGTCTACGAGCAGTACTTC
once	NA	TRBV29-1	TRBJ2-3	CSVLYQQGTDTQYF	TGCAGCGTTCTTTACCAGCAGGGCACAGATACGCAGTATTTT
NA	NA	TRBV27	TRBJ2-5	CASRRGDREETQYF	TGTGCCAGCAGGCGCGGGGACAGAGAAGAGACCCAGTACTTC
NA	NA	TRBV5-6	TRBJ2-7	CASSSGLNMWQYF	TGTGCCAGCAGCTCCGGACTGAATATGTGGCAGTACTTC
NA	NA	TRBV6-1	TRBJ1-1	CASRKEGEAFF	TGTGCCAGCAGGAAGGAGGGTGAAGCTTTCTTT
once	NA	TRBV7-7	TRBJ1-5	CASSLVSRLRHQPQHF	TGTGCTAGCAGCTTAGTCTCTCGACTGAGACATCAGCCCCAGCATTTT
NA	NA	TRBV15	TRBJ2-7	CATSNRVHEQYF	TGTGCCACCAGCAACAGGGTCCACGAGCAGTACTTC
NA	NA	TRBV6-5	TRBJ2-7	CASSYSSFAAYEQYF	TGTGCCAGCAGTTACAGTTCCTTCGCGGCCTACGAGCAGTACTTC
few	TRBD1	TRBV13	TRBJ2-1	CASSPGTLTGGEGHEQFF	TGTGCCAGCAGCCCAGGAACCCTGACAGGGGGCGAGGGTCATGAGCAGTTCTTC
NA	NA	TRBV30	TRBJ2-7	CAWSAGSGWYEQYF	TGTGCCTGGAGTGCAGGCAGTGGTTGGTACGAGCAGTACTTC
NA	NA	TRBV18	TRBJ2-7	CASSFNLAYEQYF	TGTGCCAGCTCATTCAACTTGGCCTACGAGCAGTACTTC
NA	NA	TRBV7-9	TRBJ2-2	CASSPEGAASTLLSGGLFF	TGTGCCAGCAGCCCCGAGGGGGCGGCCTCTACACTGCTATCCGGGGGGCTGTTTTTT
NA	NA	TRBV6-5	TRBJ2-7	CASSESRQSDEQYF	TGTGCCAGCAGCGAATCGAGGCAGTCCGACGAGCAGTACTTC
NA	NA	TRBV6-5	TRBJ2-7	CASSYSGTNPYEQYF	TGTGCCAGCAGTTACTCCGGGACAAACCCCTACGAGCAGTACTTC
NA	NA	TRBV7-6	TRBJ2-5	CASSLEVGMQETQYF	TGTGCCAGCAGCTTAGAAGTCGGGATGCAAGAGACCCAGTACTTC
NA	NA	TRBV28	TRBJ1-2	CASSPAADYGYTF	TGTGCCAGCAGCCCCGCGGCAGACTATGGCTACACCTTC
NA	TRBD1	TRBV5-4	TRBJ2-4	CASSLAVSGTDKNIQYF	TGTGCCAGCAGCTTGGCTGTTAGTGGGACAGACAAAAACATTCAGTACTTC
NA	TRBD1	TRBV6-1	TRBJ1-1	CASSPWTGNTEAFF	TGTGCCAGCAGTCCGTGGACAGGGAACACTGAAGCTTTCTTT
NA	NA	TRBV15	TRBJ1-2	CATSRDQRANYGYTF	TGTGCCACCAGCAGAGATCAAAGAGCGAACTATGGCTACACCTTC
NA	NA	TRBV9	TRBJ2-1	CASSVYDGDEQFF	TGTGCCAGCAGCGTATATGACGGGGATGAGCAGTTCTTC
NA	NA	TRBV7-2	TRBJ2-7	CASSLMGGPYEQYF	TGTGCCAGCAGCTTAATGGGGGGGCCCTACGAGCAGTACTTC
NA	TRBD1	TRBV5-5	TRBJ2-7	CATSSGTGHFGVPYEQYF	TGTGCCACCTCCTCCGGGACAGGGCATTTCGGAGTGCCCTACGAGCAGTACTTC
NA	NA	TRBV5-6	TRBJ1-1	CASSTPGRGPEKYTEAFF	TGTGCCAGCAGCACCCCAGGAAGGGGCCCAGAGAAATACACTGAAGCTTTCTTT